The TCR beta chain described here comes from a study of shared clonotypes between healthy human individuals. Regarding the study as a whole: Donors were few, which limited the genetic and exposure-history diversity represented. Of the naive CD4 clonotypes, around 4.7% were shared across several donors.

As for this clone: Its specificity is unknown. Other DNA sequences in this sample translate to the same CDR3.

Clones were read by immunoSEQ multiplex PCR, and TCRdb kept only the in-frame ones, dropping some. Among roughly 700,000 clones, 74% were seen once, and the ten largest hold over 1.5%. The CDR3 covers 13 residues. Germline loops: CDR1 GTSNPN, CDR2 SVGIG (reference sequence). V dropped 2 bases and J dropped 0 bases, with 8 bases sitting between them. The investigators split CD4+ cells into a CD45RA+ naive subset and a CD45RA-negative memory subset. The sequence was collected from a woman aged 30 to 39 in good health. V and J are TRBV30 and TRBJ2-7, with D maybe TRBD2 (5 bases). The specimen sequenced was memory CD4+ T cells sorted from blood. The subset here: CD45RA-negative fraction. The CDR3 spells CAWSSGSSYEQYF. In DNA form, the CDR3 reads TGTGCCTGGAGTAGCGGCAGCTCCTACGAGCAGTACTTC.